This T cell receptor beta chain was identified in a study of blood T cell repertoires in COVID-19. In the original workflow: By means of reference gene primer amplification, nucleated cell counts were estimated. The assay was immunoSEQ multiplex PCR, and TCRdb's table has in-frame clones only and misses some. D and trimming come from the DNA, and the V and J calls and clone size come from that table. This sample has about 140,000 clones, with around 80% found just once. The CDR3 runs 14 residues. Germline-derived CDR1 and CDR2 are SNHLY and FYNNEI. With V trimmed by 3 bases and J by 5 bases, 6 bases remained unmatched.

The receptor was derived from a man at least 80 years old with acute or convalescent COVID-19. Sequencing was performed on peripheral blood. This chain connects TRBV2 to TRBJ1-1, with 7 positions matching TRBD1. As DNA, the CDR3 is TGTGCCAGCAGTGAGTTGACAGGGCGGACTGAAGCTTTCTTT. Its translation: CASSELTGRTEAFF.